These 28 T cell receptor beta chains came from one sample sequenced in a study of blood T cell repertoires in COVID-19. Libraries were prepared by immunoSEQ multiplex PCR; TCRdb keeps only in-frame clonotypes and omits some of them. The sample shows 250,000 to 350,000 clones, 80% to 85% of them seen only once. Sequencing was carried out using peripheral blood. Receptors were obtained from a person aged 65-85 years with COVID-19, enrolled during active disease.

A remark on this clone: Different DNA sequences within this sample yield the same CDR3. This chain joins TRBV7-3 and TRBJ1-1; the D is unclear. The CDR3 is made up of 13 amino acids. Trimming took 4 bases from V and 0 from J, leaving 6 bases between them. Germline CDR1 SGHTA, CDR2 FQGTGA. The CDR3 coding sequence is TGTGCCAGCAGCTCCGGGGTGAACACTGAAGCTTTCTTT. Its translation is CASSSGVNTEAFF.

V is TRBV5-1 and J is TRBJ2-5, with D perhaps TRBD2 (7 bases). The V end lost 5 bases, the J end lost 5 bases, and 22 bases lay between the germline ends. The CDR3 spans 16 residues. Germline lookup yields CDR1 SGHRS and CDR2 YFSETQ. CDR3 sequence reads: CASRGGALGITETQYF. The DNA for the CDR3 is TGCGCCAGCAGAGGGGGGGCATTGGGGATCACGGAGACCCAGTACTTC. Full variable domain (missing parts from reference TRBV5-1 and TRBJ2-5): KAGVTQTPRYLIKTRGQQVTLSCSPISGHRSVSWYQQTPGQGLQFLFEYFSETQRNKGNFPGRFSGRQFSNSRSEMNVSTLELGDSALYLCASRGGALGITETQYFGPGTRLLVL.

V is TRBV4-3 and J is TRBJ2-2, with a weak D call TRBD2 (6 bases). This CDR3 comprises 17 residues. Trimming removed 0 bases at V and 2 bases at J, with 13 bases between. Germline assignment: CDR1 LGHNA and CDR2 YSLEER. Here the CDR3 reads CASSQDLAGSNTGELFF. The CDR3 DNA reads as TGCGCCAGCAGCCAAGATTTGGCGGGATCCAACACCGGGGAGCTGTTTTTT.

The chain joins TRBV7-2 to TRBJ2-2, with TRBD1 as a possible D gene (6 bases). The CDR3 extends over 17 amino acids. Deletions cut 7 bases from V and 0 bases from J, with 18 bases between. Germline CDR1 reads SGHTA; CDR2 reads FQGNSA. The CDR3 DNA sequence: TGTGCCAGCATCCCCCCGCCTGGGGGCCCGAACACCGGGGAGCTGTTTTTT. It is translated as CASIPPPGGPNTGELFF.

The chain employs TRBV4-2 and TRBJ2-1; D is uncertain. V was cut by 3 bases and J by 4 bases, with 4 bases left in between. CDR3 length equals 12 residues. Per germline, CDR1 LGHNA and CDR2 YNFKEQ. The CDR3 is CASSQAYNEQFF. Written as DNA, the CDR3 is TGTGCCAGCAGCCAGGCTTACAATGAGCAGTTCTTC.

This clone was seen a single time. The chain carries TRBV7-2 and TRBJ2-2; 8 bases align to TRBD2. The CDR3 contains 16 residues. Germline V gene lookup returns CDR1 SGHTA and CDR2 FQGNSA. The junction had 8 bases not matched to a gene; V was cut back by 3 bases and J by 5 bases. The CDR3 loop reads CASSFSSGGRTGELFF. The DNA for the CDR3 is TGTGCCAGCAGCTTTAGTTCGGGGGGGCGAACCGGGGAGCTGTTTTTT.

V usage is TRBV11-3 and J usage is TRBJ2-2; 9 positions match TRBD2. Per germline, CDR1 SGHNT and CDR2 YENEEA. J lost 4 bases, V lost 5 bases, and 5 bases had no gene match. This CDR3 has 15 residues. The CDR3 coding sequence is TGTGCCAGCAGCGGGGGACTAGCTCGCACCGGGGAGCTGTTTTTT. Its protein product is CASSGGLARTGELFF.

The chain employs TRBV27 and TRBJ2-7; D unresolved. The V gene lost 8 bases and the J gene lost 3 bases, with 11 bases spanning the gap. This CDR3 comprises 12 residues. Per germline, CDR1 MNHEY and CDR2 SMNVEV (reference sequence). CDR3 in amino acids: CASRGQFYEQYF. The CDR3 bases are TGTGCCAGCCGCGGTCAGTTCTACGAGCAGTACTTC.

The chain combines TRBV5-4 with TRBJ2-1; a possible D gene is TRBD1 (5 bases). V was shortened by 1 base and J by 7 bases, with 15 bases between the two germline ends. CDR3 length: 15 amino acids. Per the germline V gene, CDR1 is SGHNT and CDR2 is YYREEE (reference sequence). The CDR3 region has the DNA TGTGCCAGCAGCTTGAGGGGTCACGGCAAGAATGAGCAGTTCTTC. As protein: CASSLRGHGKNEQFF.

The CDR3 here is CASSYETGTGVRYTF. The CDR3 nucleotides read TGTGCCAGCAGCTACGAGACCGGGACAGGGGTCCGCTACACCTTC. This sequence joins TRBV5-6 and TRBJ1-2; TRBD1 matches 10 bases. The CDR3 is 15 residues long. J was trimmed by 9 bases and V by 3 bases; bases with no gene match: 11. The V gene's germline CDR1 is SGHDT and CDR2 YYEEEE.

The chain joins TRBV7-8 to TRBJ1-1; D remains ambiguous. The CDR3 is 14 residues long. Per the germline V gene, CDR1 is SGHVS and CDR2 is FQNEAQ. Trimming stripped 7 bases from V and 0 bases from J, with 12 bases between. Here the CDR3 reads CASTSTGMNTEAFF. CDR3 sequence (DNA): TGTGCCAGCACCTCAACCGGGATGAACACTGAAGCTTTCTTT. Combining the CDR3 with reference TRBV7-8 and TRBJ1-1 gives the whole variable domain GAGVSQSPRYKVAKRGQDVALRCDPISGHVSLFWYQQALGQGPEFLTYFQNEAQLDKSGLPSDRFFAERPEGSVSTLKIQRTQQEDSAVYLCASTSTGMNTEAFFGQGTRLTVV.

The chain employs TRBV7-2 and TRBJ2-7; the match to TRBD2 covers 7 bases. Trimming at V came to 3 bases and at J to 2 bases, leaving 4 bases not matched to a gene. The CDR3 extends over 14 amino acids. The V gene's germline CDR1 is SGHTA and CDR2 FQGNSA. The DNA for the CDR3 is TGTGCCAGCAGCTTCTCTAGCGGTCCCTACGAGCAGTACTTC. Residues: CASSFSSGPYEQYF.

The chain joins TRBV7-3 to TRBJ2-2, with D perhaps TRBD1 (6 bases). This CDR3 is built from 16 residues. Germline V gene sequence: CDR1 SGHTA, CDR2 FQGTGA. V dropped 3 bases and J dropped 7 bases, with 18 bases sitting between them. DNA of the CDR3: TGTGCCAGCAGCTTTCCGCGGTTTGGGGGCGGCGGGGAGCTGTTTTTT. Encoded protein: CASSFPRFGGGGELFF.

The chain is built from TRBV6-1 and TRBJ2-7; 7 nucleotides line up with TRBD1. V lost 4 bases to trimming and J lost 2 bases; unmatched junction nucleotides: 11. The germline V gene encodes CDR1 MNHNS and CDR2 SASEGT. This CDR3 spans 16 amino acids. The CDR3 bases are TGTGCCAGCAGTGTTGACAGGGCCTCAAGCGCCTACGAGCAGTACTTC. Protein: CASSVDRASSAYEQYF.

The chain is built from TRBV4-3 and TRBJ2-1, with unresolved D. V lost 0 bases and J 5 bases, leaving 14 bases between the germline ends. CDR1 LGHNA and CDR2 YSLEER come from the germline V gene. The CDR3 extends over 16 amino acids. The CDR3 nucleotides are TGCGCCAGCAGCCAAGATGCGGCGTTTTTAAACAATGAGCAGTTCTTC. Translated: CASSQDAAFLNNEQFF.

V and J are TRBV7-8 and TRBJ2-3; 9 nucleotides line up with TRBD2. Germline values: CDR1 SGHVS, CDR2 FQNEAQ. After removal of 0 bases from V and 2 bases from J, the junction contained 3 bases not matched to a gene. This CDR3 spans 16 amino acids. The CDR3 loop is CASSLARLAVTDTQYF. In DNA, the CDR3 is TGTGCCAGCAGCTTAGCGCGACTAGCGGTCACAGATACGCAGTATTTT.

The V and J genes are TRBV11-2 and TRBJ2-1; D might be TRBD2 (6 bases). Per germline, CDR1 SGHAT and CDR2 FQNNGV. V lost 4 bases and J lost 6, with 13 bases in between. The CDR3 loop spans 14 amino acids. Here the CDR3 DNA reads TGTGCCAGCAGCTGGGGGGTTTCCGGCAATGAGCAGTTCTTC. Its protein product is CASSWGVSGNEQFF.

The V call is TRBV19, the J call TRBJ1-5; D ambiguous. V was shortened by 8 bases and J by 2 bases, with 22 bases between the two germline ends. CDR3 length: 17 amino acids. The germline gives CDR1 LNHDA, CDR2 SQIVND (reference sequence). DNA of the CDR3: TGTGCCAGTGGAGAGGTTGGAGGTTTTGTGGGCAATCAGCCCCAGCATTTT. Encoded protein: CASGEVGGFVGNQPQHF.

V and J are TRBV28 and TRBJ1-2; D is unclear. With 8 bases removed from V and 2 bases from J, the gap between germline ends came to 6 bases. The V gene's germline CDR1 is MDHEN and CDR2 SYDVKM. CDR3 size: 11 residues. The CDR3 DNA reads as TGTGCCAGCGAGGGAAACTATGGCTACACCTTC. Its translation: CASEGNYGYTF.

The chain has TRBV11-2 and TRBJ2-7; a weak D match, TRBD1 (6 bases). This CDR3 region has 14 residues. Germline V gene data show CDR1 as SGHAT and CDR2 as FQNNGV. Trimming pared 0 bases from V and 6 bases from J, leaving 12 bases between. DNA for the CDR3: TGTGCCAGCAGCTTAGAGGCGAGGGGGTTCGAGCAGTACTTC. This translates into CASSLEARGFEQYF.

This rearrangement joins TRBV19 to TRBJ2-1; 8 bases fit TRBD1. Trimming at V came to 5 bases and at J to 2 bases, leaving 8 bases not matched to a gene. Germline-derived CDR1 and CDR2 are LNHDA and SQIVND (reference sequence). The CDR3 totals 16 residues. The CDR3 spells CASSGGQGRAYNEQFF. Written as DNA, the CDR3 is TGTGCCAGTAGTGGAGGACAGGGTCGGGCCTACAATGAGCAGTTCTTC.

The genes are TRBV19 and TRBJ2-2; 9 bases align to TRBD1. V dropped 6 bases and J dropped 4; count of bases not matched to a gene: 6. This CDR3 region has 15 residues. The germline V gene encodes CDR1 LNHDA and CDR2 SQIVND (reference sequence). The DNA for the CDR3 is TGTGCCAGTAGCCGAGACAGGGGGGCCACCGGGGAGCTGTTTTTT. As protein: CASSRDRGATGELFF.

This chain uses TRBV5-4 with TRBJ2-1; no reliable D call. Germline V lookup: CDR1 SGHNT, CDR2 YYREEE (reference sequence). CDR3 length: 14 residues. V dropped 1 base and J dropped 4 bases, with 9 bases sitting between them. As DNA, the CDR3 is TGTGCCAGCAGCTTGATGTCCCTTTACAATGAGCAGTTCTTC. Its translation is CASSLMSLYNEQFF.

J is TRBJ2-2 and V is TRBV6-6, with 13 nucleotides matching TRBD2. V was pared by 10 bases and J by 2 bases, with 7 bases of the junction left unmatched. The CDR3 consists of 16 residues. CDR1 MNHNY and CDR2 SVGAGI come from the germline V gene (reference sequence). For the CDR3, the DNA is TGTGCCACCTTTACGGGACTAGCGGGAAACACCGGGGAGCTGTTTTTT. This gives the protein CATFTGLAGNTGELFF.

This rearrangement joins TRBV5-1 to TRBJ2-2; 8 bases match TRBD2. With V trimmed by 3 bases and J by 3 bases, 7 bases remained unmatched. CDR3 length: 16 amino acids. Germline CDR1 is SGHRS and CDR2 is YFSETQ. The DNA for the CDR3 is TGCGCCAGCAGCTACGCGGGGGGCGCGTACACCGGGGAGCTGTTTTTT. Translated: CASSYAGGAYTGELFF.

This clone has a single count. The chain links TRBV5-1 to TRBJ2-1, with a possible D match to TRBD2 (5 bases). Germline V gives CDR1 SGHRS, CDR2 YFSETQ. The CDR3 covers 13 residues. The ends were cut back, 6 bases at V and 8 bases at J, with 15 bases in the middle. CDR3 region: CASKYGSGYEQFF. The CDR3, as DNA: TGCGCCAGCAAGTATGGGAGTGGCTATGAGCAGTTCTTC.

J is TRBJ1-6 and V is TRBV30; no reliable D call. Trimming removed 8 bases from V and 7 bases from J, with 15 bases in between. Germline loops: CDR1 GTSNPN, CDR2 SVGIG (reference sequence). This CDR3 is 13 amino acids long. The CDR3 is CARTASWNSPLHF. The CDR3, as DNA: TGTGCCCGAACCGCCAGTTGGAATTCACCCCTCCACTTT.

V gene TRBV6-6 combines with J gene TRBJ2-7; 14 positions agree with TRBD2. V lost 2 bases, J lost 0 bases, and 0 bases stayed unmatched. Germline assignment: CDR1 MNHNY and CDR2 SVGAGI (reference sequence). This CDR3 region has 16 residues. The CDR3 sequence: CASSYGLAGGSYEQYF. DNA for the CDR3: TGTGCCAGCAGTTACGGACTAGCGGGAGGCTCCTACGAGCAGTACTTC.